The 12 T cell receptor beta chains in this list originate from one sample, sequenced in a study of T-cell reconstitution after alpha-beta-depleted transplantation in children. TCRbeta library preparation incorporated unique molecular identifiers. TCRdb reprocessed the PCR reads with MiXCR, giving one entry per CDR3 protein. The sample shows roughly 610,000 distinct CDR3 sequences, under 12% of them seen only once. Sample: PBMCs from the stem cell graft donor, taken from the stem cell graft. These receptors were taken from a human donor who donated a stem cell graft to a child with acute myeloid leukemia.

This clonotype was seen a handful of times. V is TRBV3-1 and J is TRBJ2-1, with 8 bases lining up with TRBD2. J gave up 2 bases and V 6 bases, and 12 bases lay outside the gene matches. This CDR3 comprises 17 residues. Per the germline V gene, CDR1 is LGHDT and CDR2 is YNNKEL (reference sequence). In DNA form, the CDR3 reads TGTGCCAGCAGGGACGAAAGCCCGGGACTAGCCTACAATGAGCAGTTCTTC. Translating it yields CASRDESPGLAYNEQFF.

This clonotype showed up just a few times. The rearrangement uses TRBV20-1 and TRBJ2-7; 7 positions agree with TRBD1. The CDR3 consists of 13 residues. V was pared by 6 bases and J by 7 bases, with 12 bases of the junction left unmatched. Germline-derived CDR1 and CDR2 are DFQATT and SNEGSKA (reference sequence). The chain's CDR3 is CSALRKGAWEQYF. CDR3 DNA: TGCAGTGCCCTCCGGAAGGGGGCTTGGGAGCAGTACTTC.

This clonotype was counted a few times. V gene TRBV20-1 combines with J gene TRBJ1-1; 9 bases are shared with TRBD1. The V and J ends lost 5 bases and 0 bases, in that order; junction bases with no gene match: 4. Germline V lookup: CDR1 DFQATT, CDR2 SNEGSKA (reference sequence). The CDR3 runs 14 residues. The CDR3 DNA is TGCAGTGCTTGCCGGGACAGGGTGAACACTGAAGCTTTCTTT. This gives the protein CSACRDRVNTEAFF.

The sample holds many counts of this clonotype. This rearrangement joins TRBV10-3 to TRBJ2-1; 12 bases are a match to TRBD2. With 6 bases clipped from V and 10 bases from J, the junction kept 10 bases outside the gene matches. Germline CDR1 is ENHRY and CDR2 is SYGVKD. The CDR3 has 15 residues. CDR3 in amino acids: CAISASGTSGREQFF. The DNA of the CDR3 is TGTGCCATCAGCGCCTCCGGGACTAGCGGGCGCGAGCAGTTCTTC.

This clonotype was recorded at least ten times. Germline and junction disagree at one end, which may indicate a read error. CDR3 sequence (DNA): TGTGCTAGCAGCCCGAGGACCGGTACCGGGGAGCTGTTTTTT. Translation: CASSPRTGTGELFF. This rearrangement joins TRBV7-7 to TRBJ2-2; D not certain. The CDR3 consists of 14 residues. CDR1 and CDR2 from the germline V gene are SSHAT and FNYEAQ (reference sequence).

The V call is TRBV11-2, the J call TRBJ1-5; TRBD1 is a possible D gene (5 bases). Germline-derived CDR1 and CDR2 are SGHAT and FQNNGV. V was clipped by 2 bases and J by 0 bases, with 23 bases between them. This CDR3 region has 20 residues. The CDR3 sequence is CASSLYHPSPGSYSNQPQHF. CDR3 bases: TGTGCCAGCAGCTTATACCACCCGAGTCCAGGGTCGTATAGCAATCAGCCCCAGCATTTT.

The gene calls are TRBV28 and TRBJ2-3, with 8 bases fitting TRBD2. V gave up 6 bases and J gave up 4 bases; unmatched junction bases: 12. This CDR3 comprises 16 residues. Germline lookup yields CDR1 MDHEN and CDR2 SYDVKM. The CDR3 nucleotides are TGTGCCAGCAGCCCCCCGACCGGGAGGGCCCCAGATACGCAGTATTTT. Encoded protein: CASSPPTGRAPDTQYF.

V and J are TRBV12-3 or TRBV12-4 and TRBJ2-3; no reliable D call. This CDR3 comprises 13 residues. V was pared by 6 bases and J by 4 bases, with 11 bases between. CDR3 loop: CASSMGYADTQYF. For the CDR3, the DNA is TGTGCCAGCAGCATGGGATACGCAGATACGCAGTATTTT.

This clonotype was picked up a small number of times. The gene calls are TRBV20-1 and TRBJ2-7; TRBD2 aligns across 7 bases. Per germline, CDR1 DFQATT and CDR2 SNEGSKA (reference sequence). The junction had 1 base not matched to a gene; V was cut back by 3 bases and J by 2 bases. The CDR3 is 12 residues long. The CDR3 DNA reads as TGCAGTGCTAGTGCGGGAGCCTACGAGCAGTACTTC. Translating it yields CSASAGAYEQYF.

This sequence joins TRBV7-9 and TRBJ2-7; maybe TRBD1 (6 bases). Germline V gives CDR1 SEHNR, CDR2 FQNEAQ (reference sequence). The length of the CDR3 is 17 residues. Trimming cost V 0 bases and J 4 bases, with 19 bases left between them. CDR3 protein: CASSLAGTPVFFYEQYF. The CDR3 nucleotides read TGTGCCAGCAGCTTAGCTGGGACACCCGTTTTCTTTTACGAGCAGTACTTC.

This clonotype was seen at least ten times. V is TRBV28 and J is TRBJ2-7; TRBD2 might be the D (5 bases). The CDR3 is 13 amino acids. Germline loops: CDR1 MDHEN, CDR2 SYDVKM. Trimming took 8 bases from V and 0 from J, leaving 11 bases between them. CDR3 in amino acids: CASESGSSYEQYF. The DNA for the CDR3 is TGTGCCAGCGAGAGCGGAAGCTCCTACGAGCAGTACTTC.

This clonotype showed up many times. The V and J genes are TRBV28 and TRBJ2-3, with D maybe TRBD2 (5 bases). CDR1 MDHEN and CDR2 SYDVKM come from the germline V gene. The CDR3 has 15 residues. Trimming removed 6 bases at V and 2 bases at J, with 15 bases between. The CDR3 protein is CASSANGGPTDTQYF. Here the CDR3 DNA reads TGTGCCAGCAGCGCAAACGGAGGCCCCACAGATACGCAGTATTTT.